These T cell receptor beta chains were read from a single sample in a study of blood T cells in healthy people across ages. TCRdb redid the calling of the 5' RACE reads with MiXCR, one entry per CDR3 protein. The sample lists over 950,000 distinct CDR3 sequences, just over 50% occurring once. The specimen was blood. These receptors originate from a woman aged 55-75 years in good health. Each CDR3 is given with its conserved first and last residue. The D gene is left open where the match is weak. The size of a clone is reported for some rows only, either as once, few or many, or as a class for expanded clones.

j_gene | v_gene | d_gene | abundance | CDR3aa | CDR3nt
TRBJ2-7 | TRBV10-3 | . | . | CAISDRGGSYEQYF | TGTGCCATCAGTGACAGGGGCGGGAGCTACGAGCAGTACTTC
TRBJ2-5 | TRBV15 | TRBD2 | . | CATSREVAGGTYNEQYF | TGTGCCACCAGCAGAGAAGTAGCGGGGGGTACCTACAATGAGCAGTACTTC
TRBJ2-4 | TRBV7-2 | . | . | CASSLAQPINIQYF | TGTGCCAGCAGCTTAGCCCAGCCTATAAACATTCAGTACTTC
TRBJ1-6 | TRBV7-2 | . | . | CASSFGYNSPLHF | TGTGCCAGCAGCTTCGGCTATAATTCACCCCTCCACTTT
TRBJ2-4 | TRBV20-1 | TRBD2 | few | CSAIISGIAKNIQYF | TGCAGTGCCATAATCAGCGGGATTGCCAAAAACATTCAGTACTTC
TRBJ2-3 | TRBV5-6 | TRBD2 | . | CASSLATSGRDTQYF | TGTGCCAGCAGCCTCGCTACTAGCGGGAGGGATACGCAGTATTTT
TRBJ2-7 | TRBV12-3/TRBV12-4 | TRBD1 | . | CASSIQTGWRVEQYF | TGTGCCAGCAGTATCCAGACAGGGTGGCGGGTGGAGCAGTACTTC
TRBJ1-1 | TRBV7-3 | . | . | CASSSGVGGLMNTEAFF | TGTGCCAGCAGCTCAGGGGTCGGGGGGCTTATGAACACTGAAGCTTTCTTT
TRBJ2-7 | TRBV9 | TRBD1 | . | CASGGQGSHEQYF | TGTGCCAGCGGGGGACAGGGTTCTCACGAGCAGTACTTC
TRBJ2-7 | TRBV28 | . | . | CASSILLDNSYEQYF | TGTGCCAGCAGTATATTACTGGACAACTCCTACGAGCAGTACTTC
TRBJ2-7 | TRBV6-5 | . | . | CASSYRTDYCEQYF | TGTGCCAGCAGTTACCGGACAGACTACTGCGAGCAGTACTTC
TRBJ2-7 | TRBV10-3 | . | . | CAIRRGRHEQYF | TGTGCCATCAGACGGGGGCGGCATGAGCAGTACTTC
TRBJ2-1 | TRBV7-2 | TRBD2 | . | CASRRAGAGDNEQFF | TGTGCCAGCAGACGAGCGGGAGCAGGAGACAATGAGCAGTTCTTC
TRBJ1-2 | TRBV29-1 | . | few | CSVEDPRDWGGYTF | TGCAGCGTTGAAGATCCCAGGGACTGGGGTGGCTACACCTTC
TRBJ2-1 | TRBV29-1 | TRBD1 | . | CSVVLPGQEYHNEQFF | TGCAGCGTTGTCTTACCGGGACAGGAGTACCACAATGAGCAGTTCTTC
TRBJ2-5 | TRBV20-1 | . | . | CSARDRIETQYF | TGCAGTGCTAGAGATCGGATAGAGACCCAGTACTTC
TRBJ2-7 | TRBV6-2/TRBV6-3 | . | . | CASSSARWEDYEQYF | TGTGCCAGCTCTTCGGCAAGGTGGGAAGACTACGAGCAGTACTTC
TRBJ2-2 | TRBV2 | . | . | CASSVQGTNTGELFF | TGTGCCAGCAGTGTACAAGGGACGAACACCGGGGAGCTGTTTTTT
TRBJ2-7 | TRBV6-5 | TRBD2 | . | CASSGGGEGTYEQYF | TGTGCCAGCAGTGGCGGGGGGGAAGGGACCTACGAGCAGTACTTC
TRBJ2-7 | TRBV3-1 | . | . | CASSQDVAPGREQYF | TGTGCCAGCAGCCAAGACGTAGCCCCAGGTCGAGAGCAGTACTTC
TRBJ1-2 | TRBV20-1 | . | few | CSALNRVPGDTF | TGCAGTGCTCTTAACAGGGTTCCTGGGGACACCTTC
TRBJ2-1 | TRBV20-1 | . | . | CSARDMRQTYNEQFF | TGCAGTGCTAGAGATATGAGACAGACCTACAATGAGCAGTTCTTC
TRBJ2-5 | TRBV6-2/TRBV6-3 | TRBD1 | few | CASRRMDRGKETQYF | TGTGCCAGCAGAAGAATGGACAGGGGGAAAGAGACCCAGTACTTC
TRBJ1-2 | TRBV4-1 | TRBD1 | . | CASSHLGQINYGYTF | TGCGCCAGCAGCCACCTGGGACAGATTAACTATGGCTACACCTTC
TRBJ2-7 | TRBV12-3/TRBV12-4 | . | . | CASTPWGDYEQYF | TGTGCCAGCACTCCCTGGGGGGACTACGAGCAGTACTTC
TRBJ2-3 | TRBV3-1 | TRBD2 | once | CASSLRKELAGATDTQYF | TGTGCCAGCAGCCTTCGGAAGGAACTAGCGGGAGCTACAGATACGCAGTATTTT
TRBJ2-5 | TRBV2 | . | . | CASRPDRFQETQYF | TGTGCCAGCAGGCCAGACAGGTTTCAAGAGACCCAGTACTTC
TRBJ2-1 | TRBV4-3 | TRBD2 | . | CASSLQGLAREQFF | TGCGCCAGCAGCCTCCAGGGACTAGCGAGAGAGCAGTTCTTC
TRBJ2-7 | TRBV9 | . | . | CASSVGQDGRLYEQYF | TGTGCCAGCAGCGTAGGACAGGACGGGAGATTGTACGAGCAGTACTTC
TRBJ2-5 | TRBV6-1 | . | few | CASSERSQETQYF | TGTGCCAGCAGTGAGCGGTCCCAAGAGACCCAGTACTTC
TRBJ2-1 | TRBV24-1 | . | many | CATSDERRRNEQFF | TGTGCCACCAGTGATGAGCGACGACGGAATGAGCAGTTCTTC
TRBJ2-3 | TRBV2 | TRBD2 | . | CASSTERGLTDTQYF | TGTGCCAGCAGTACAGAGCGGGGGCTCACAGATACGCAGTATTTT